A single sample is the source of the 3 T cell receptor beta chains below, sequenced in a study of beta chain features in type 1 diabetes. The entirety of the isolated RNA underwent reverse transcription, so expressed TCRB transcripts were sequenced. Profiling relied on immunoSEQ multiplex PCR, and the TCRdb table lists in-frame clones only, not all of them. The table lists some 150,000 clones, approximately 10% of them singletons, with roughly 2% in the top ten. Input material: central memory CD4+ T cells from blood. Receptors originate from a man between 18 and 35 years old in good health.

The chain couples TRBV5-1 to TRBJ2-7; D may be TRBD1 (5 bases). With 1 base removed from V and 6 bases from J, the gap between germline ends came to 8 bases. The CDR3 extends over 12 amino acids. Germline V gives CDR1 SGHRS, CDR2 YFSETQ. The CDR3 reads CASSLNQGEQYF. In DNA form, the CDR3 reads TGCGCCAGCAGCTTGAATCAGGGCGAGCAGTACTTC.

Details on this clone: Possible read error: a much larger clone is one base away. This sample includes further DNA sequences coding for the same CDR3. CDR3 amino acids: CASSLGKGSGEQFF. CDR3 DNA sequence: TGTGCCAGCAGCTTAGGCAAGGGATCGGGGGAGCAGTTCTTC. V is TRBV7-9 and J is TRBJ2-1, with TRBD2 as a possible D gene (5 bases). This CDR3 has 14 amino acids. Looked up from germline, CDR1 is SEHNR and CDR2 is FQNEAQ (reference sequence). V was clipped by 1 base and J by 10 bases, with 14 bases between them.

This clone came up a few times. The chain couples TRBV9 to TRBJ2-3; D unclear. The CDR3 loop spans 14 amino acids. Germline V gene sequence: CDR1 SGDLS, CDR2 YYNGEE. Trimming removed 3 bases at V and 0 bases at J, with 8 bases between. The CDR3 coding sequence is TGTGCCAGCAGCGAGACTGGTAGCACAGATACGCAGTATTTT. It codes for CASSETGSTDTQYF. The full variable domain, in which reference TRBV9 and TRBJ2-3 provide the parts outside the CDR3, is DSGVTQTPKHLITATGQRVTLRCSPRSGDLSVYWYQQSLDQGLQFLIQYYNGEERAKGNILERFSAQQFPDLHSELNLSSLELGDSALYFCASSETGSTDTQYFGPGTRLTVL.